The source of this TCR beta chain is a study of CD8 T cells in Susac syndrome. Study results and caveats: The CD4+ T cell repertoires of Susac syndrome were found to show no clonal expansion.

CDR1 MNHEY and CDR2 SMNVEV come from the germline V gene (reference sequence). Deletions cut 4 bases from V and 0 bases from J, with 13 bases between. The CDR3 loop spans 15 amino acids. It was with random hexamers that about 0.45 to 1 ug RNA was reverse transcribed. TCRdb recomputed calls from the immunoSEQ multiplex PCR reads with MiXCR, one row per CDR3 protein. Here the sample spans about 190,000 distinct CDR3 sequences, roughly 91% being singletons. As concerns this clonotype: Its specificity is not known.

The rearrangement uses TRBV27 and TRBJ2-7; TRBD2 might be the D (6 bases). Sequencing was done on a sample of CD4+ T cells from PBMCs. The TCR was taken from a human donor with Susac syndrome. CDR3 sequence reads: CASSSTGLLSYEQYF. The DNA for the CDR3 is TGTGCCAGCAGTTCTACGGGACTGCTCTCCTACGAGCAGTACTTC.